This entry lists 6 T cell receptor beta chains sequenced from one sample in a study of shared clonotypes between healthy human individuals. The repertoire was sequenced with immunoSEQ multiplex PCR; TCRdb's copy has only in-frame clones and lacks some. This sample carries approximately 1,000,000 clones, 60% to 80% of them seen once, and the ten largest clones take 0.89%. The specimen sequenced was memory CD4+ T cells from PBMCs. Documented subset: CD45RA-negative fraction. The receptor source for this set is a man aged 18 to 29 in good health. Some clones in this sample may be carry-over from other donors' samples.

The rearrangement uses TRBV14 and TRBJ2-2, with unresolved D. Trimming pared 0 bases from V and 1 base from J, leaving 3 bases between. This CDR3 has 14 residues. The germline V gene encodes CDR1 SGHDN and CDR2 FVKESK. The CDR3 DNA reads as TGTGCCAGCAGCCAAGACAGGAACACCGGGGAGCTGTTTTTT. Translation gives CASSQDRNTGELFF.

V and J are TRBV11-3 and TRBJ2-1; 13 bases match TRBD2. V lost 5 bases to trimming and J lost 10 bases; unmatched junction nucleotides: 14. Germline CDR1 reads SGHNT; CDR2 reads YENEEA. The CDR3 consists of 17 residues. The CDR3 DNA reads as TGTGCCAGCAGCCCCGTTCGCCCCAGACTAGCGGGAGGCGAGCAGTTCTTC. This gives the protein CASSPVRPRLAGGEQFF.

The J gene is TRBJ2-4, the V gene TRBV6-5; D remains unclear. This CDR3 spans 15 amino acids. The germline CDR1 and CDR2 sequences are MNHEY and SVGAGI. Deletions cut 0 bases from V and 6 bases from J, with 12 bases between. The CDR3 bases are TGTGCCAGCAGTTACTCGCGTGCGTACGGAAACATTCAGTACTTC. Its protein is CASSYSRAYGNIQYF.

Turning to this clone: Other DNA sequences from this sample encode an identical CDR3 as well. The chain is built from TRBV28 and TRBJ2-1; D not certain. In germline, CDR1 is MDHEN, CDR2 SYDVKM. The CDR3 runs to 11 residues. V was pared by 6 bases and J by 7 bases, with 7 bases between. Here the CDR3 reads CASSQRNEQFF. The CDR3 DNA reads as TGTGCCAGCAGCCAAAGGAATGAGCAGTTCTTC.

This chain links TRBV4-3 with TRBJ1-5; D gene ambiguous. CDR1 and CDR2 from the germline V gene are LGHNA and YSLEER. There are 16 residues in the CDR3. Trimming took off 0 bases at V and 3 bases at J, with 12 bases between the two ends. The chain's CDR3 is CASSQEVGKDNQPQHF. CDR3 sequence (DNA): TGCGCCAGCAGCCAAGAGGTAGGGAAGGACAATCAGCCCCAGCATTTT.

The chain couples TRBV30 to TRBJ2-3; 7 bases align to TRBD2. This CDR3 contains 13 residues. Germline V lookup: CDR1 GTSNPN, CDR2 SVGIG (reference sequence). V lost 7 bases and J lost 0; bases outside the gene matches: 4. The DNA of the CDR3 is TGTGCCTCAGCGGGAACTAGCACAGATACGCAGTATTTT. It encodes CASAGTSTDTQYF.